These 13 T cell receptor delta chains originate from one sample sequenced in a study of Vδ1+ human thymocytes. The template was reverse-transcribed extracted RNA. CDR3 amplicons came from multiplex PCR with pooled V-gene forward and constant-region reverse primers. TCRdb reanalyzed the multiplex PCR reads using CATT. The table has around 24,000 delta-chain clones, approximately 30% seen once; the top ten hold approximately 1.4%. No cognate antigen is known for these TCRs. The study, taken as a whole, reports: Highly polyclonal TRG and TRD repertoires with Gaussian CDR3 length distributions appeared in thymus.

The sequencing input was Vdelta1+ gamma-delta thymocytes from the thymus. Noted subset: FACS-sorted CD3+ TCRalphabeta- TCRVdelta1+ TCRVdelta2- thymocytes. These receptors originate from a boy under three years old who had congenital heart surgery.

The genes are TRDV1 and TRDJ1, with D possibly TRDD3 on 8 matching bases. The CDR3 runs to 26 residues. Trimming took 2 bases from V and 0 from J, leaving 43 bases between them. Germline V gene sequence: CDR1 TSWWSYY, CDR2 QGS. The chain's CDR3 is CALGEEKGGIPTILGGLRRYTDKLIF. CDR3 in DNA: TGTGCTCTTGGGGAAGAGAAAGGTGGAATTCCTACAATACTGGGGGGCTTGAGGCGATACACCGATAAACTCATCTTT.

Relative to its sample, this clone is large (0.1 to 1%). Different DNA sequences within this sample yield the same CDR3. The chain recombines TRDV2 with TRDJ2, with D maybe TRDD1 (6 bases). The CDR3 totals 15 residues. The V gene lost 7 bases and the J gene lost 3 bases, with 17 bases spanning the gap. Germline CDR1 GEAIGNYY, CDR2 EKD. In DNA form, the CDR3 reads TGTGCCTGCCCTGGTGGGGAAATACTGACAGCACAACTCTTCTTT. Amino acids: CACPGGEILTAQLFF.

The V call is TRDV1, the J call TRDJ1; tentative D call: TRDD3 (6 bases). Germline assignment: CDR1 TSWWSYY and CDR2 QGS. This CDR3 comprises 15 residues. V was trimmed by 0 bases and J by 3 bases, leaving 11 bases between them. The CDR3 spells CALGELRYGADKLIF. The CDR3 DNA is TGTGCTCTTGGGGAACTTAGATACGGGGCCGATAAACTCATCTTT.

This clone ranks as medium-sized. The chain carries TRDV1 and TRDJ1; weak D call: TRDD3 (5 bases). V was clipped by 2 bases and J by 0 bases, with 19 bases between them. Germline-derived CDR1 and CDR2 are TSWWSYY and QGS. The CDR3 runs to 18 residues. This CDR3 reads CALGEYLGPLGDTDKLIF. The CDR3 region has the DNA TGTGCTCTTGGGGAATACTTGGGGCCACTCGGGGACACCGATAAACTCATCTTT.

There are many counts of this clone. The same CDR3 is also encoded by other DNA sequences in this sample. The chain couples TRDV1 to TRDJ1, with 7 bases lining up with TRDD3. The trim removed 3 bases at V and 0 bases at J, leaving 22 bases unmatched. Germline values: CDR1 TSWWSYY, CDR2 QGS. This CDR3 region has 21 residues. In nucleotides, the CDR3 is TGTGCTCTTGGGGAGACCCTTCGTCCGTCTGGGGGGATCCGTTACACCGATAAACTCATCTTT. Encoded protein: CALGETLRPSGGIRYTDKLIF.

This clone was observed a handful of times. V gene TRDV1 combines with J gene TRDJ1; 9 bases fit TRDD3. V shed 5 bases and J 0 bases; nucleotides not matched to a gene: 22. Germline V gives CDR1 TSWWSYY, CDR2 QGS. CDR3 size: 21 residues. The CDR3 bases are TGTGCTCTTGGGAATTACTTCCGAAGGTACTGGGGGACTAGGTACACCGATAAACTCATCTTT. This gives the protein CALGNYFRRYWGTRYTDKLIF.

This clone appeared a few times. This rearrangement joins TRDV1 to TRDJ1; D may match TRDD1 or TRDD3 (5 bases each). CDR1 and CDR2 (germline): TSWWSYY, QGS. This CDR3 has 19 residues. Trimming cost V 5 bases and J 0 bases, with 25 bases left between them. In DNA, the CDR3 is TGTGCTCTTGGGAACCGGGGAATAGACGAGGAGAGGTACACCGATAAACTCATCTTT. Protein: CALGNRGIDEERYTDKLIF.

By frequency in the sample, this clone is medium-sized (0.01 to 0.1%). V is TRDV1 and J is TRDJ1, with 8 bases lining up with TRDD3. The J segment lost 4 bases and the V segment lost 2 bases, leaving 15 bases of the junction unmatched. The CDR3 runs to 18 residues. Per germline, CDR1 TSWWSYY and CDR2 QGS. The CDR3 nucleotides read TGTGCTCTTGGGGAAGAGAGGATGCGAAACTGGGGGGACGATAAACTCATCTTT. Its protein is CALGEERMRNWGDDKLIF.

V gene TRDV1 combines with J gene TRDJ1, with 9 bases aligning to TRDD3. The V gene's germline CDR1 is TSWWSYY and CDR2 QGS. V was pared by 3 bases and J by 2 bases, with 25 bases of the junction left unmatched. The CDR3 is made up of 22 amino acids. Written as DNA, the CDR3 is TGTGCTCTTGGGGAGGGCCCTACGGTCGGTCCTTCTGGGGGATCCAGTACCGATAAACTCATCTTT. It encodes CALGEGPTVGPSGGSSTDKLIF.

The V call is TRDV1, the J call TRDJ1; D might be TRDD2 or TRDD3, each matching 7 bases. Deletions cut 2 bases from V and 0 bases from J, with 16 bases between. Germline CDR1 is TSWWSYY and CDR2 is QGS. The CDR3 extends over 17 amino acids. The CDR3 loop reads CALGEFSYGGYTDKLIF. The CDR3 DNA is TGTGCTCTTGGGGAATTTTCCTACGGGGGATACACCGATAAACTCATCTTT.

The chain uses TRDV1 and TRDJ1; D gene uncertain. Germline CDR1 and CDR2: TSWWSYY and QGS. The length of the CDR3 is 29 residues. Between the trimmed V and J ends, which lost 2 bases and 1 base, there was a span of 53 bases. CDR3 in amino acids: CALGEGLRVVRANTPVGTLNPLPTDKLIF. For the CDR3, the DNA is TGTGCTCTTGGGGAAGGGCTGCGTGTCGTCCGGGCGAACACTCCAGTGGGAACGCTTAACCCACTCCCCACCGATAAACTCATCTTT.

V usage is TRDV1 and J usage is TRDJ1; 7 positions agree with TRDD3. Germline-derived CDR1 and CDR2 are TSWWSYY and QGS. The J segment lost 0 bases and the V segment lost 2 bases, leaving 18 bases of the junction unmatched. CDR3 size: 20 residues. The CDR3 reads CALGELPPCELGLNTDKLIF. The CDR3, as DNA: TGTGCTCTTGGGGAATTACCTCCCTGCGAACTGGGGTTAAACACCGATAAACTCATCTTT.

The V and J genes are TRDV1 and TRDJ1, with D possibly being TRDD3 (9 bases). This CDR3 spans 23 amino acids. Trimming pared 3 bases from V and 0 bases from J, leaving 35 bases between. Germline loops: CDR1 TSWWSYY, CDR2 QGS. The CDR3 is CALGEGRLPTPYWGTPYTDKLIF. The CDR3 DNA reads TGTGCTCTTGGGGAGGGGAGACTTCCTACCCCATACTGGGGGACCCCGTACACCGATAAACTCATCTTT.